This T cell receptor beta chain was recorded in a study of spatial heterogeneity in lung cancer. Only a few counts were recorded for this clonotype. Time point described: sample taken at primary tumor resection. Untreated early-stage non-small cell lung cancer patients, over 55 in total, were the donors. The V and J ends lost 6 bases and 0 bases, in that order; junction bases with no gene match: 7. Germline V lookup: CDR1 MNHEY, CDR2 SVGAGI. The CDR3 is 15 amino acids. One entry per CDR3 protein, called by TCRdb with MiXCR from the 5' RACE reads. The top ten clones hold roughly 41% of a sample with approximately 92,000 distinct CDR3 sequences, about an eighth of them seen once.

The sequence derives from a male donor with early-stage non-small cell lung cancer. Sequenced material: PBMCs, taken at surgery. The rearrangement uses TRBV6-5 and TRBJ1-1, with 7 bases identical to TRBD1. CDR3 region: CASRGTASVNTEAFF. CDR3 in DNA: TGTGCCAGCAGAGGGACAGCGAGTGTGAACACTGAAGCTTTCTTT.